This T cell receptor (beta chain) was sequenced during a study of T-cell memory formation after mild COVID-19. TCRalpha and TCRbeta libraries used 5'RACE with constant-segment primers and UMIs. A single record per CDR3 protein comes from TCRdb applying MiXCR to the 5' RACE reads. This sample has 300,000 or so distinct CDR3 sequences, with approximately 16% found just once. CDR3 size: 19 residues. V lost 3 bases and J lost 1; bases outside the gene matches: 9. Per germline, CDR1 SGHRS and CDR2 YFSETQ. Sequenced: PBMCs or a T cell subset sorted from them (not recorded which). The sequence came from a young man who had mild COVID-19 (a few samples of this study predate the infection). Cell type and time point are not known. V is TRBV5-1 and J is TRBJ2-1; 14 bases align to TRBD2. The CDR3: CASSSWTSGGPLSYNEQFF. The CDR3 DNA reads as TGCGCCAGCAGCTCCTGGACTAGCGGGGGGCCACTTTCCTACAATGAGCAGTTCTTC.